This T cell receptor (beta chain) appears in the sequencing data of a study of vaccination and CD4 T cells after COVID-19 (dated by TCRdb to between 2021 and 2022). With respect to the entire study: Convalescent patients had a positive SARS-CoV-2 result on nasal swab PCR, and of these patients, several had mild disease and one had severe disease. Six males and four females were included in the convalescent cohort, with two Hispanic individuals, seven Caucasians, two Asians and one multiracial person represented. Participants got two doses of the Pfizer-BioNTech BNT162b2 vaccine (n=8) or two doses of the Moderna mRNA-1273 vaccine (n=2). Post-COVID blood samples were collected from convalescent patients a median of about 92 days after diagnosis, with a range of about 30 to 180 days. Post-vaccine blood samples were collected a median of approximately 77 days after the second vaccine dose, ranging from roughly 13 to 250 days. For stimulating the cultures, overlapping spike peptide pools were used, derived from SARS-CoV-2 as well as from the common cold coronaviruses HCoV-NL63, HCoV-OC43 and HCoV-229E. Control cultures used a CEFX viral epitope pool as positive control, an HIV-1 Nef peptide pool as negative control, or no peptide. The spike-specific CD4+ TCR repertoire was compared before and after mRNA vaccination in approximately ten COVID-19 convalescent patients and several infection-naive healthy vaccine recipients. General conclusions and limits of the study: Relatively few convalescent patients were included in the study, and early timepoints after natural infection were not analyzed. Among the post-vaccine SARS-CoV-2-reactive clones in convalescent patients, a median approximately 90% showed up only after vaccination, which suggests vaccine-specific priming. Of the vaccine-specific clones in convalescent patients, 304 of 307, or nearly all, reacted only to SARS-CoV-2 spike and did not cross-react with common cold coronaviruses. An increase in the median number of SARS-CoV-2-reactive clonotypes from 21 after infection to 35 to 40 after vaccination was observed, but the change was not found to be significant.

According to the germline V gene, CDR1 reads SGHVS and CDR2 reads FQNEAQ. The CDR3 measures 20 amino acids from cysteine to phenylalanine. The DNA shown is the 60-base CDR3, in frame from base 1. V is pruned by 6 bases and J by 3 bases, leaving 24 bases of the junction without a gene match. The sample holds a few counts of this clonotype. Its antigen is still unknown. The input lacks base qualities; no much larger clone sits a single base away. Libraries were constructed by PCR. DNA from cultured CD4+ T cells underwent TCR sequencing with the Oncomine TCR Beta short-read assay at the Johns Hopkins FTIC core. The QIAamp micro DNA kit was used to extract genomic DNA from the cultured CD4+ T cells. Oncomine TCR Beta libraries from cultured CD4+ T cells were pooled with unique dual indexes and sequenced on an Illumina iSeq 100. The original pipeline was this. Non-productive sequences were removed, and CDR3s not starting with C, not ending with F or W, or shorter than 7 amino acids were discarded. Antigen-specific clonotypes were identified using the MANAFEST web application through comparison of peptide-stimulated wells with reference and other culture wells. For a clone to be called positive, the clone needed an FDR below 0.05, an odds ratio above 5, and a productive frequency above 0.1% in at least two of three replicate wells. Clonotypes that were significantly expanded in both SARS-CoV-2 spike wells and at least one common cold coronavirus spike condition were defined as cross-reactive. CDR3 homology was assessed with Levenshtein distances (stringdist) and unrooted phylogenetic trees (ape) in R version 3.6.1. The public sequencing data were trimmed at Q25 with fastp and processed into clonotypes with MiXCR by TCRdb, which kept only in-frame beta chains. One record per CDR3 amino acid sequence lists the most common genes and DNA. The V and J calls here are based on TCRdb, not the publication. The sample table lists fewer than 15,000 distinct CDR3 sequences, roughly 30% of them with a count of one. Approximately 15% of the sample comes from the top ten.

The sample's treatment or condition label, in plain terms: roughly 10-day PBMC culture with coronavirus spike peptide pools or control peptides (ViraFEST assay). To expand antigen-specific T cells with peptide pools and then pick out the expanded clonotypes through TCR sequencing, the study relied on the ViraFEST assay. The convalescent patients' positive SARS-CoV-2 PCR tests were from March to December 2020, which was before the Alpha, Beta and Delta variants emerged in the United States. Each well held two million PBMCs cultured with around 10 ug/ml peptide pools in IMDM containing around 5% human AB serum and approximately 10 IU/ml IL-2. Half of the culture medium was replaced with fresh IL-2-containing medium on days 3 and 7. Once the cells had been in culture for 10 days, the EasySep CD4+ T cell isolation kit was used to isolate CD4+ T cells by negative selection. Ficoll-Paque Plus gradient centrifugation was used to isolate PBMCs from whole blood, and the isolated PBMCs were then either used fresh or cryopreserved at -140C. Triplicate wells were generally used for each culture condition.

This specimen consisted of CD4+ T cells from blood, cultured in vitro, obtained after SARS-CoV-2 vaccination. This receptor was identified in a human donor who had recovered from COVID-19. This chain is built from TRBV7-8 and TRBJ2-7, with 9 bases aligning to TRBD1. The CDR3 amino acid sequence is: CASSRPAGDRAKENYYEQYF. DNA sequence: TGTGCCAGCAGTCGACCCGCAGGGGACAGGGCAAAAGAAAACTACTACGAGCAGTACTTC. Full variable domain (CDR3 extended with the reference TRBV7-8 and TRBJ2-7 proteins): GAGVSQSPRYKVAKRGQDVALRCDPISGHVSLFWYQQALGQGPEFLTYFQNEAQLDKSGLPSDRFFAERPEGSVSTLKIQRTQQEDSAVYLCASSRPAGDRAKENYYEQYFGPGTRLTVT.